The 31 T cell receptor beta chains reported below all come from one sample, sequenced in a study of blood T cell repertoires in COVID-19. The table came from immunoSEQ multiplex PCR; TCRdb's copy has only in-frame clones and leaves some out. The table lists around 450,000 clones, more than 85% of them singletons, with 4.3% in the top ten. Sequencing was carried out using peripheral blood. The receptors were sampled from a woman aged 25-40 years with acute or convalescent COVID-19.

This chain links TRBV7-9 with TRBJ1-1; D uncertain. Germline values: CDR1 SEHNR, CDR2 FQNEAQ (reference sequence). This CDR3 contains 15 residues. Trimming cost V 1 base and J 2 bases, with 11 bases left between them. The DNA of the CDR3 is TGTGCCAGCAGCTTAGACCGGGGTAGCAACACTGAAGCTTTCTTT. Translated: CASSLDRGSNTEAFF.

A single count supports this clone. The chain couples TRBV27 to TRBJ2-3, with 7 bases identical to TRBD1. The germline CDR1 and CDR2 sequences are MNHEY and SMNVEV (reference sequence). The V segment lost 1 base and the J segment 1 base; nucleotides outside the gene matches: 5. The CDR3 extends over 16 amino acids. CDR3 amino acids: CASSLFQGVRTDTQYF. CDR3 in DNA: TGTGCCAGCAGTTTATTCCAGGGGGTTCGCACAGATACGCAGTATTTT.

The rearrangement links TRBV5-1 to TRBJ2-3; TRBD1 aligns across 8 bases. Germline values: CDR1 SGHRS, CDR2 YFSETQ. The ends lost 4 bases at V and 1 base at J; junction bases unmatched: 5. The CDR3 runs to 15 residues. CDR3 in amino acids: CASSPEGQGTDTQYF. In DNA, the CDR3 is TGCGCCAGCAGCCCGGAGGGACAGGGCACAGATACGCAGTATTTT.

The CDR3 loop is CASSLGAGGNEQFF. Written as DNA, the CDR3 is TGTGCCAGCAGCTTAGGGGCAGGGGGCAATGAGCAGTTCTTC. The chain has TRBV11-1 and TRBJ2-1; the match to TRBD1 covers 7 bases. Germline V gene sequence: CDR1 SGHAT, CDR2 FQDESV (reference sequence). The CDR3 has 14 amino acids. Trimming cost V 1 base and J 6 bases; bases outside gene matches: 3.

This chain connects TRBV27 to TRBJ1-5; weak D call: TRBD1 (5 bases). The CDR3 runs 14 residues. Germline V gene lookup returns CDR1 MNHEY and CDR2 SMNVEV (reference sequence). V lost 3 bases to trimming and J lost 4 bases, with 10 bases between them. The CDR3 loop is CASSFLGANQPQHF. The CDR3 region has the DNA TGTGCCAGCAGTTTCCTTGGGGCTAATCAGCCCCAGCATTTT.

CDR3 region: CASKSSRGANYGYTF. The CDR3 DNA reads as TGTGCCAGCAAAAGTTCCAGGGGGGCTAACTATGGCTACACCTTC. This rearrangement joins TRBV27 to TRBJ1-2; 7 bases map to TRBD1. The V segment lost 7 bases and the J segment 0 bases; nucleotides outside the gene matches: 8. Germline loops: CDR1 MNHEY, CDR2 SMNVEV (reference sequence). The CDR3 extends over 15 amino acids.

The rearrangement links TRBV30 to TRBJ1-6; a weak D match, TRBD1 (5 bases). The CDR3 runs 15 residues. Germline CDR1 reads GTSNPN; CDR2 reads SVGIG (reference sequence). V dropped 3 bases and J dropped 7 bases, with 16 bases sitting between them. CDR3 sequence (DNA): TGTGCCTGGAGGGGGGGACGGAGCTTGAATTCACCCCTCCACTTT. It encodes CAWRGGRSLNSPLHF.

J is TRBJ2-7 and V is TRBV30; 8 nucleotides agree with TRBD1. Per the germline V gene, CDR1 is GTSNPN and CDR2 is SVGIG (reference sequence). CDR3 size: 13 residues. With V trimmed by 8 bases and J by 4 bases, 10 bases remained unmatched. In nucleotides, the CDR3 is TGTGCCACTACAGGACAGGGCGGGTACGAGCAGTACTTC. Protein: CATTGQGGYEQYF.

The DNA for the CDR3 is TGTGCCAGCAGGTTTAGGGGGACAGGGCCACACGAGCAGTACTTC. Amino acid sequence: CASRFRGTGPHEQYF. The chain couples TRBV5-6 to TRBJ2-7; 9 nucleotides align to TRBD1. Germline V gives CDR1 SGHDT, CDR2 YYEEEE. J lost 5 bases, V lost 5 bases, and 11 bases had no gene match. The CDR3 has 15 residues.

J is TRBJ2-3 and V is TRBV9, with D maybe TRBD2 (6 bases). V gave up 3 bases and J gave up 8 bases, with 16 bases separating them. Per the germline V gene, CDR1 is SGDLS and CDR2 is YYNGEE. The CDR3 runs 14 residues. CDR3 amino acids: CASSGRGGLGTQYF. CDR3 bases: TGTGCCAGCAGCGGACGTGGGGGGTTAGGTACGCAGTATTTT. Complete variable domain (other parts from reference TRBV9 and TRBJ2-3): DSGVTQTPKHLITATGQRVTLRCSPRSGDLSVYWYQQSLDQGLQFLIQYYNGEERAKGNILERFSAQQFPDLHSELNLSSLELGDSALYFCASSGRGGLGTQYFGPGTRLTVL.

The chain has TRBV9 and TRBJ2-7; 10 bases match TRBD1. The CDR3 consists of 17 residues. CDR1 is SGDLS and CDR2 is YYNGEE in the germline V gene. V shed 0 bases and J 2 bases; nucleotides not matched to a gene: 8. CDR3 in amino acids: CASSVGGTGDVTYEQYF. The CDR3 DNA is TGTGCCAGCAGCGTAGGGGGGACAGGGGATGTGACCTACGAGCAGTACTTC.

The CDR3 reads CAWSVSAGTQYF. CDR3 DNA sequence: TGTGCCTGGAGTGTATCTGCGGGTACGCAGTATTTT. V usage is TRBV30 and J usage is TRBJ2-3, with D possibly TRBD2 on 5 matching bases. Trimming stripped 0 bases from V and 8 bases from J, with 9 bases between. Germline V lookup: CDR1 GTSNPN, CDR2 SVGIG (reference sequence). The CDR3 contains 12 residues.

This clone was observed a single time. The rearrangement links TRBV5-6 to TRBJ1-1; 8 bases align to TRBD1. CDR3 size: 14 residues. Trimming took 4 bases from V and 5 from J; bases not matched to a gene: 7. Germline CDR1 reads SGHDT; CDR2 reads YYEEEE. This CDR3 reads CASSPIDRGTEAFF. CDR3 in DNA: TGTGCCAGCAGCCCGATCGACAGGGGTACTGAAGCTTTCTTT.

V usage is TRBV18 and J usage is TRBJ2-2; TRBD1 might be the D (6 bases). The CDR3 contains 14 residues. The ends were cut back, 6 bases at V and 1 base at J, with 9 bases in the middle. The germline V gene encodes CDR1 KGHSH and CDR2 LQKENI. The DNA for the CDR3 is TGTGCCAGCTCGCAGGGACAGAACACCGGGGAGCTGTTTTTT. It is translated as CASSQGQNTGELFF.

The chain couples TRBV18 to TRBJ2-6, with 15 bases aligning to TRBD2. Trimming took 2 bases from V and 3 from J; bases not matched to a gene: 5. The CDR3 has 19 residues. Germline values: CDR1 KGHSH, CDR2 LQKENI. The CDR3 protein is CASSPTGLAGGHGANVLTF. The CDR3 DNA reads as TGTGCCAGCTCACCAACCGGACTAGCGGGGGGGCATGGGGCCAACGTCCTGACTTTC.

The gene calls are TRBV28 and TRBJ1-1, with no clear D. There are 17 residues in the CDR3. Germline lookup yields CDR1 MDHEN and CDR2 SYDVKM. V dropped 6 bases and J dropped 4 bases, with 24 bases sitting between them. The CDR3 DNA reads TGTGCCAGCAGGACGGATCAACTACTCCTACTGTCCACTGAAGCTTTCTTT. Protein product: CASRTDQLLLLSTEAFF. Full variable domain (remainder filled in from reference TRBV28 and TRBJ1-1): DVKVTQSSRYLVKRTGEKVFLECVQDMDHENMFWYRQDPGLGLRLIYFSYDVKMKEKGDIPEGYSVSREKKERFSLILESASTNQTSMYLCASRTDQLLLLSTEAFFGQGTRLTVV.

The chain links TRBV30 to TRBJ1-4; D remains unclear. The CDR3 extends over 13 amino acids. V was pared by 2 bases and J by 8 bases, with 12 bases between. Germline V CDR1 and CDR2: GTSNPN, SVGIG (reference sequence). The CDR3 nucleotides read TGTGCCTGGAGTCCGACCTGGGAGGAAAAACTGTTTTTT. As protein: CAWSPTWEEKLFF.

The chain combines TRBV2 with TRBJ2-3; TRBD2 aligns across 13 bases. Unmatched junction bases numbered 8, after V lost 6 bases and J lost 5 bases. This CDR3 spans 16 amino acids. From germline, CDR1 is SNHLY and CDR2 FYNNEI. The CDR3 DNA reads as TGTGCCAGCAGGATACTAGCGGGGGGGCTCGGAGATACGCAGTATTTT. Translated, it gives CASRILAGGLGDTQYF. Full variable domain (remainder filled in from reference TRBV2 and TRBJ2-3): EPEVTQTPSHQVTQMGQEVILRCVPISNHLYFYWYRQILGQKVEFLVSFYNNEISEKSEIFDDQFSVERPDGSNFTLKIRSTKLEDSAMYFCASRILAGGLGDTQYFGPGTRLTVL.

CDR3 nucleotide sequence: TGTGCCAGCAGCAAGCGTCCGGGACAGGGCTATCCTGGGGCCAACGTCCTGACTTTC. This gives the protein CASSKRPGQGYPGANVLTF. This chain joins TRBV3-1 (or the pseudogene TRBV3-2) and TRBJ2-6; 9 bases fit TRBD1. The CDR3 is made up of 19 amino acids. J lost 2 bases, V lost 5 bases, and 13 bases had no gene match. CDR1 is LGHDT and CDR2 is YNNKEL in the germline V gene (reference sequence).

DNA of the CDR3: TGTGCCAGTAGTACCTTAGCCCCAGATACGCAGTATTTT. It is translated as CASSTLAPDTQYF. The genes are TRBV19 and TRBJ2-3; D gene ambiguous. The CDR3 loop spans 13 amino acids. Per the germline V gene, CDR1 is LNHDA and CDR2 is SQIVND (reference sequence). V was trimmed by 4 bases and J by 4 bases, leaving 9 bases between them.

The chain couples TRBV5-4 to TRBJ2-7; TRBD1 aligns across 9 bases. V was pared by 5 bases and J by 6 bases, with 12 bases of the junction left unmatched. Looked up from germline, CDR1 is SGHNT and CDR2 is YYREEE (reference sequence). There are 15 residues in the CDR3. The chain's CDR3 is CASSPRGGQGIEQYF. CDR3 DNA sequence: TGTGCCAGCAGTCCAAGGGGAGGACAGGGGATCGAGCAGTACTTC.

The rearrangement joins TRBV6-5 to TRBJ2-7; 11 nucleotides line up with TRBD2. Germline CDR1 and CDR2: MNHEY and SVGAGI. The CDR3 has 14 amino acids. V dropped 5 bases and J dropped 7; count of bases not matched to a gene: 7. The CDR3 spells CASSNSGGAWEQYF. The CDR3 region has the DNA TGTGCCAGCAGTAATAGCGGGGGGGCCTGGGAGCAGTACTTC.

CDR3 loop: CASSLDPGGSEKLFF. CDR3 DNA: TGTGCCAGCAGCTTGGATCCAGGGGGCAGTGAAAAACTGTTTTTT. The chain has TRBV7-6 and TRBJ1-4; TRBD1 aligns across 8 bases. The CDR3 totals 15 residues. The V gene end was trimmed by 3 bases and the J gene end by 7 bases; junction bases not matched to a gene: 7. Germline lookup yields CDR1 SGHVS and CDR2 FNYEAQ. Full variable domain (missing parts from reference TRBV7-6 and TRBJ1-4): GAGVSQSPRYKVTKRGQDVALRCDPISGHVSLYWYRQALGQGPEFLTYFNYEAQQDKSGLPNDRFSAERPEGSISTLTIQRTEQRDSAMYRCASSLDPGGSEKLFFGSGTQLSVL.

The V gene is TRBV2, the J gene TRBJ2-3, with no clear D. This CDR3 is 12 amino acids long. Germline V gene data show CDR1 as SNHLY and CDR2 as FYNNEI. V lost 5 bases to trimming and J lost 4 bases, with 7 bases between them. For the CDR3, the DNA is TGTGCCAGCAGTCCAAGCCCAGATACGCAGTATTTT. It specifies CASSPSPDTQYF.

This sequence joins TRBV19 and TRBJ1-1, with TRBD1 identical over 7 bases. V was pared by 5 bases and J by 0 bases, with 15 bases of the junction left unmatched. The CDR3 contains 18 residues. CDR1 LNHDA and CDR2 SQIVND come from the germline V gene (reference sequence). The DNA of the CDR3 is TGTGCCAGTAGTGATCACCTGCGGGGACAGAGCTTGAACACTGAAGCTTTCTTT. Protein: CASSDHLRGQSLNTEAFF.

This clone has just one count. The chain is built from TRBV13 and TRBJ2-3, with 12 nucleotides matching TRBD2. Germline-derived CDR1 and CDR2 are PRHDT and FYEKMQ (reference sequence). The V gene end was trimmed by 2 bases and the J gene end by 0 bases; junction bases not matched to a gene: 0. The CDR3 length is 16 residues. Here the CDR3 reads CASSLLAGGSTDTQYF. Here the CDR3 DNA reads TGTGCCAGCAGCTTACTAGCGGGGGGGAGCACAGATACGCAGTATTTT.

The rearrangement uses TRBV6-5 and TRBJ1-6; D possibly corresponds to TRBD1 (6 bases). The V and J ends lost 6 bases and 5 bases respectively, with 14 bases between them. This CDR3 has 15 residues. Germline assignment: CDR1 MNHEY and CDR2 SVGAGI. The chain's CDR3 is CASSLHRDNNSPLHF. CDR3 DNA: TGTGCCAGCAGCCTCCACAGGGATAATAATTCACCCCTCCACTTT.

The V and J genes are TRBV5-8 and TRBJ2-7; possible D gene TRBD1, 5 bases. The CDR3 contains 13 residues. Germline V gene sequence: CDR1 SGHTS, CDR2 YDEGEE. Trimming cost V 3 bases and J 3 bases, with 10 bases left between them. CDR3 sequence (DNA): TGTGCCAGCAGCTGGGGCCAGTACTACGAGCAGTACTTC. As protein: CASSWGQYYEQYF.

The V gene is TRBV5-4, the J gene TRBJ2-1, with TRBD1 matching over 8 bases. The germline CDR1 and CDR2 sequences are SGHNT and YYREEE (reference sequence). The CDR3 extends over 14 amino acids. The ends lost 2 bases at V and 7 bases at J; junction bases unmatched: 5. CDR3 in DNA: TGTGCCAGCAGCTTCGGACAGGGCAGGAATGAGCAGTTCTTC. It yields the protein CASSFGQGRNEQFF.

The CDR3 nucleotides read TGTGCCAGCAGTGGAGCGGGGGGCCGCCCCCGGGAGACCCAGTACTTC. This codes for CASSGAGGRPRETQYF. This rearrangement joins TRBV27 to TRBJ2-5; 9 bases map to TRBD2. The germline V gene has CDR1 MNHEY and CDR2 SMNVEV (reference sequence). This CDR3 is 16 amino acids long. Trimming took 5 bases from V and 5 from J; bases not matched to a gene: 12.

The chain has TRBV7-9 and TRBJ2-7; D possibly corresponds to TRBD2 (5 bases). The length of the CDR3 is 14 residues. Per germline, CDR1 SEHNR and CDR2 FQNEAQ (reference sequence). V was clipped by 1 base and J by 6 bases, with 13 bases between them. This CDR3 is CASSLVGLMVEQYF. CDR3 sequence (DNA): TGTGCCAGCAGCTTAGTAGGACTGATGGTCGAGCAGTACTTC.